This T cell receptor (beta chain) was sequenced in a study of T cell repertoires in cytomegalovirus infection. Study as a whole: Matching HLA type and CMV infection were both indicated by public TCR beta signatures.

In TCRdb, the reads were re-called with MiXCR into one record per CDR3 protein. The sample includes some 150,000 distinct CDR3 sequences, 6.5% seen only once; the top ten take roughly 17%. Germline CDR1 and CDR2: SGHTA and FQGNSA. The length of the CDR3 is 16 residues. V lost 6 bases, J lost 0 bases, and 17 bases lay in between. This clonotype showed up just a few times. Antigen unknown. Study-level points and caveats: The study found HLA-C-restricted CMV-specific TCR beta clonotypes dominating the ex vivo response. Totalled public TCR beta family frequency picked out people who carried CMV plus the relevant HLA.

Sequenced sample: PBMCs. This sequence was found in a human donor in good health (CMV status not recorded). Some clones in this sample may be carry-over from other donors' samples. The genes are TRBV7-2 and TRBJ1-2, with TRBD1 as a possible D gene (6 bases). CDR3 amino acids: CASSFNTGNTNYGYTF. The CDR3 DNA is TGTGCCAGCAGTTTCAATACAGGGAACACTAACTATGGCTACACCTTC. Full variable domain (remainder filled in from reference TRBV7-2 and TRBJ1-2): GAGVSQSPSNKVTEKGKDVELRCDPISGHTALYWYRQSLGQGLEFLIYFQGNSAPDKSGLPSDRFSAERTGGSVSTLTIQRTQQEDSAVYLCASSFNTGNTNYGYTFGSGTRLTVV.